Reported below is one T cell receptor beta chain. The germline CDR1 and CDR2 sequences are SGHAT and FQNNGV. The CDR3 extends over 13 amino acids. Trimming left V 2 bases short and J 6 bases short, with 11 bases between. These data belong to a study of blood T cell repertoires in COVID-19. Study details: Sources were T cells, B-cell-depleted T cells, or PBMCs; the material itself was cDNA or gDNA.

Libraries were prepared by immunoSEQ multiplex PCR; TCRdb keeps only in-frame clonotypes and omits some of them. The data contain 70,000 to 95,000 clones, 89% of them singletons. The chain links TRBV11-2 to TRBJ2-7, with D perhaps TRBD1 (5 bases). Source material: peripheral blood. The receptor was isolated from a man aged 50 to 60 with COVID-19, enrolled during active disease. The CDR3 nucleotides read TGTGCCAGCAGCTTAATCAGGGTAGGCGAGCAGTACTTC. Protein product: CASSLIRVGEQYF.